This paragraph reports one T cell receptor (beta chain). The antigen is not known. The data are from a study of T cell repertoires and Cas9 in healthy adults. Study overall: CD4 and CD8 compartments: SpCas9-reactive T cells profiled for potency, cytotoxicity, lineage.

Notes on the study in general: In vitro, SpCas9-reactive Tregs were reported to curb effector T cell proliferation and function.

TCRdb's table, derived via immunoSEQ multiplex PCR, lists solely in-frame clones and lacks some. The sample includes around 20,000 clones, roughly nine tenths of them seen just once. Germline loops: CDR1 SGHTA, CDR2 FQGNSA. The CDR3 is 15 amino acids. Trimming took off 0 bases at V and 2 bases at J, with 10 bases between the two ends. Sequenced: CD4+ effector T cells (CD127+, CD25-, CD137-, CD154-) from PBMCs; culture status not recorded. The chain links TRBV7-2 to TRBJ1-1; D gene uncertain. The clonotype was recovered from a human donor in good health. CDR3 in amino acids: CASSLAGYLNTEAFF. CDR3 nucleotides: TGTGCCAGCAGCTTAGCAGGCTACCTTAACACTGAAGCTTTCTTT.